This TCR beta chain was documented in a study of blood T cell repertoires in COVID-19. For the study at large: Acute and convalescent COVID-19 samples came from the United States, Italy and Spain. From T cells, B-cell-depleted T cells, or PBMCs came the material, which was cDNA or gDNA.

There are 18 residues in the CDR3. Germline V gene data show CDR1 as SGHTA and CDR2 as FQGNSA. V dropped 0 bases and J dropped 0 bases, with 17 bases sitting between them. Original methodology: By means of reference gene primer amplification, nucleated cell counts were estimated. This table comes from immunoSEQ multiplex PCR, and its TCRdb copy is limited to in-frame clones, with some not included. The V and J calls and clone size are taken from that table; D and trimming were inferred from the DNA. The sample shows some 250,000 clones, approximately 86% of them seen only once. What was sequenced was peripheral blood. The origin of this receptor is a woman in her 30s who had recovered from COVID-19. This chain uses TRBV7-2 with TRBJ1-2; D remains unclear. CDR3 DNA: TGTGCCAGCAGCTTAGCGCGGGGAGGGTCGGAAGCTAACTATGGCTACACCTTC. It specifies CASSLARGGSEANYGYTF.